The source of this TCR beta chain is a study of vaccination effects on CD4 cells after COVID-19. Study-level results: Within healthy vaccinees, only 1 of 255 vaccine-induced clones displayed cross-reactivity with common cold coronaviruses. Few convalescent patients were included, and no early post-infection timepoints were sampled.

TCRdb keeps only in-frame clones here, not all; method: immunoSEQ multiplex PCR. This table has some 69,000 clones, over 70% appearing once. Antigen-specific CD4+ T cells were expanded with viral peptide pools in the ViraFEST assay before sequencing. Following a roughly 9-day culture, CD4+ T cells were purified. Each participant received a vaccine that was either BNT162b2 or mRNA-1273, given as two doses. It was with roughly 10 IU/ml IL-2 and around 9.9 ug/ml peptides that some 2 million PBMC per well were cultured. At days 3 and 7, half of the medium was exchanged for IL-2 medium. With respect to this clone: Its antigen is unidentified.

After removal of 3 bases from V and 7 bases from J, the junction contained 6 bases not matched to a gene. This CDR3 spans 15 amino acids. Germline CDR1 WNHNN, CDR2 SYGVQD (reference sequence). The receptor comes from a human donor who received a COVID-19 vaccine. The rearrangement joins TRBV10-1 to TRBJ2-2; 9 bases are a match to TRBD1. The starting material was CD4+ T cells from PBMCs cultured with HCoV-229E spike peptides, obtained after COVID-19 vaccination. This chain's CDR3 is CASSDPGQGIGELFF. Here the CDR3 DNA reads TGCGCCAGCAGTGACCCAGGACAGGGGATCGGGGAGCTGTTTTTT.